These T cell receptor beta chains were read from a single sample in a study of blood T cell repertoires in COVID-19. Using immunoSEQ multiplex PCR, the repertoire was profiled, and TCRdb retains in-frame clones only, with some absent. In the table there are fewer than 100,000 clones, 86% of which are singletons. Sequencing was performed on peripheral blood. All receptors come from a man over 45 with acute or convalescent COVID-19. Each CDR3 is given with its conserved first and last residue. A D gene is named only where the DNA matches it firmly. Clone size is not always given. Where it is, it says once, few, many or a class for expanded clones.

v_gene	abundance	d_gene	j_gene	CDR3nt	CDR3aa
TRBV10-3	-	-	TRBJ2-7	TGTGCCATCACCAACAGGGACTCCTACGAGCAGTACTTC	CAITNRDSYEQYF
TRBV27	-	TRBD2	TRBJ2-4	TGTGCCAGCAGTTTGTCCGGGACTAGCGGGGCGGTCAATAAAAACATTCAGTACTTC	CASSLSGTSGAVNKNIQYF
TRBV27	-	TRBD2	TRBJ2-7	TGTGCCAGCGGGGGGGGGAGGCCCGTTTACGAGCAGTACTTC	CASGGGRPVYEQYF
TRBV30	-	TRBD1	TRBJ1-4	TGTGCCTGGAGTTCCTCTCGGTGGGGACAGGGAATAGGGTCGAGTGAAAAACTGTTTTTT	CAWSSSRWGQGIGSSEKLFF
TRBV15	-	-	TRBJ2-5	TGTGCCACCAGCAGAGAGGGGAGTGGGGAGACCCAGTACTTC	CATSREGSGETQYF
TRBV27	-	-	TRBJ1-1	TGTGCCAGCAGTCATGGGGGGGGCGGGTACACTGAAGCTTTCTTT	CASSHGGGGYTEAFF
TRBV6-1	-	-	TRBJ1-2	TGTGCCAGCAGTGATCTCCGGGGGGCGGGACTATCTTACCGGGGATATGGCTACACCTTC	CASSDLRGAGLSYRGYGYTF
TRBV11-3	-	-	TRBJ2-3	TGTGCCAGCAGCTTACATCGGCGAACCGGGACTTCTAGCACAGATACGCAGTATTTT	CASSLHRRTGTSSTDTQYF
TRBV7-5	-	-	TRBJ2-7	TGTGCCAGAAGCTTAGCGCGGATCGAGGGAGGGCCAACCTACGAGCAGTACTTC	CARSLARIEGGPTYEQYF
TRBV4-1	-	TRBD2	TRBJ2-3	TGCGCCAGCAGCCAAGTGGACTTGGGACTAGCGGGCCCCGATACGCAGTATTTT	CASSQVDLGLAGPDTQYF
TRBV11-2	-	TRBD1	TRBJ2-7	TGTGCCAGCAGCCCCCGGGACAGGGACTACGAGCAGTACTTC	CASSPRDRDYEQYF
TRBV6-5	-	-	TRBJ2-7	TGTGCCAGCAGTTACGTAATTTACGAGCAGTACTTC	CASSYVIYEQYF
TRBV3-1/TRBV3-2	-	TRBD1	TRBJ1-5	TGTGCCAGCAGCCAAGAAGGGACAGGGGGCTATAGCAATCAGCCCCAGCATTTT	CASSQEGTGGYSNQPQHF
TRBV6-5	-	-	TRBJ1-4	TGTGCCAGCAGACCAGGGGCAACTAATGAAAAACTGTTTTTT	CASRPGATNEKLFF
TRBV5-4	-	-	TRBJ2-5	TGTGCCAGCAGCTTCCCGCCAGGGCAGGAGACCCAGTACTTC	CASSFPPGQETQYF
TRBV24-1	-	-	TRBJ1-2	TGTGCCACCAGTGATAACCATTCAGGGGTCGGCTACACCTTC	CATSDNHSGVGYTF
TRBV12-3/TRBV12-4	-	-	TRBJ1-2	TGTGCCAGCAGGGCGAGGTATGGCTACACCTTC	CASRARYGYTF
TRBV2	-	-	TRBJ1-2	TGTGCCAGCAGGACACCCGCAAACTATGGCTACACCTTC	CASRTPANYGYTF
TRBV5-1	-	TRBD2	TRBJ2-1	TGCGCCAGCACCCGGACTAGCGGGAGGCTCTCCTACAATGAGCAGTTCTTC	CASTRTSGRLSYNEQFF
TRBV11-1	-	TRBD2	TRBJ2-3	TGTGCCAGCACCCCTAGCGGGAGAAGCACAGATACGCAGTATTTT	CASTPSGRSTDTQYF
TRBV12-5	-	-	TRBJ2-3	TGTGCTAGTGGTTTGGTAAGGCGCCCAGGGGTAACTAGCACAGATACGCAGTATTTT	CASGLVRRPGVTSTDTQYF
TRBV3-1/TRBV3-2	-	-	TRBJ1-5	TGTGCCAGCAGCCCCGATGGACAGCTCAATCAGCCCCAGCATTTT	CASSPDGQLNQPQHF
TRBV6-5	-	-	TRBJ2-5	TGTGCCAGCACCTTAACAGGGTGGGAGACCCAGTACTTC	CASTLTGWETQYF
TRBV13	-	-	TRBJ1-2	TGTGCCAGCAGCTTAGGTGTCAGGGCGGACTATGGCCACACCTTC	CASSLGVRADYGHTF
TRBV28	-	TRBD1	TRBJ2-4	TGTGCCAGCAGTTTACCGGGACAGTCAAAAAACATTCAGTACTTC	CASSLPGQSKNIQYF
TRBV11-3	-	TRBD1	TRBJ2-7	TGTGCCAGCAGCTCCCCGGACAGGGCCTACGAGCAGTACTTC	CASSSPDRAYEQYF
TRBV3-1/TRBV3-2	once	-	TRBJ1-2	TGTGCCAGCAGCCAAGGGACTTACTATGGCTACACCTTC	CASSQGTYYGYTF
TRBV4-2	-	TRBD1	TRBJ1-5	TGTGCCAGCCGACCTGACAGGGGAAGCAATCAGCCCCAGCATTTT	CASRPDRGSNQPQHF
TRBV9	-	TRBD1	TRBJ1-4	TGTGCCAGCAGCGGTAGTGGAGGGGGCGGTTCCAATGAAAAACTGTTTTTT	CASSGSGGGGSNEKLFF
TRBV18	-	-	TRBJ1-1	TGTGCCAGCTCACCACCGGGAGTGCAGACCCACACTGAAGCTTTCTTT	CASSPPGVQTHTEAFF
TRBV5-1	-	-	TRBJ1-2	TGCGCCAGCAGCTTAAGCGTACAGGGATTAGGTTATGGCTACACCTTC	CASSLSVQGLGYGYTF